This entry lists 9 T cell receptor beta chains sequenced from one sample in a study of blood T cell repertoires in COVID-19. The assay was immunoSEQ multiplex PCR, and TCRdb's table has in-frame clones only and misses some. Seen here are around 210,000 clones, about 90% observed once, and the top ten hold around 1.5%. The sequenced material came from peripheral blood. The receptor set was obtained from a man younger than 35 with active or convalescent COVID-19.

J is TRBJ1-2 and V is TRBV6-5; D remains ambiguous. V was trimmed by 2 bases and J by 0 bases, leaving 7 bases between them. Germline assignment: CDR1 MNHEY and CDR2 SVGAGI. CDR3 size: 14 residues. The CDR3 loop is CASSYSQTNYGYTF. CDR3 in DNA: TGTGCCAGCAGTTACAGTCAGACTAACTATGGCTACACCTTC.

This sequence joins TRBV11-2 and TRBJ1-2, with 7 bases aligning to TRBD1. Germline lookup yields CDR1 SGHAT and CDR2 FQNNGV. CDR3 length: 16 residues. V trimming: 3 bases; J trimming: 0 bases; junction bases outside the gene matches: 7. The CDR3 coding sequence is TGTGCCAGCAGCTTTGACAGGGCCCAAGCTAACTATGGCTACACCTTC. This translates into CASSFDRAQANYGYTF.

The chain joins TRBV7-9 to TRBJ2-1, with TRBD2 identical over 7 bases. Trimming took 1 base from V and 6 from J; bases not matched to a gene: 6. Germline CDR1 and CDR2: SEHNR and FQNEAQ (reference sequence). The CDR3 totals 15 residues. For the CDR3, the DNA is TGTGCCAGCAGCTTAGGAGCGGGACTATCCAATGAGCAGTTCTTC. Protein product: CASSLGAGLSNEQFF.

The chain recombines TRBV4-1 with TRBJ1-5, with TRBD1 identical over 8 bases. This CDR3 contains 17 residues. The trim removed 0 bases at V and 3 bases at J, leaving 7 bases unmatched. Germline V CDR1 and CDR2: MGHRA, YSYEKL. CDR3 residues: CASSQDHRDRNNQPQHF. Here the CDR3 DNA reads TGCGCCAGCAGCCAAGACCACCGGGACAGGAACAATCAGCCCCAGCATTTT.

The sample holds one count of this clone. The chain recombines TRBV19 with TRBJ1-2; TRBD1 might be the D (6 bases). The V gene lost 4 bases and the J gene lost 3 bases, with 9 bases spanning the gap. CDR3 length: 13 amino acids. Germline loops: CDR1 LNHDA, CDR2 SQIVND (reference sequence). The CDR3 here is CASSRDTDYGYTF. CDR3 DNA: TGTGCCAGTAGTAGGGACACAGACTATGGCTACACCTTC.

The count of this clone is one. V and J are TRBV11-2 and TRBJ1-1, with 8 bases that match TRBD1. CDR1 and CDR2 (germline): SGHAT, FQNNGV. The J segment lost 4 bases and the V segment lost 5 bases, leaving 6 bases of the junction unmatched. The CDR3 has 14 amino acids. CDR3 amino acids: CASSTNRGSTEAFF. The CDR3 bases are TGTGCCAGCAGCACGAACAGGGGGAGCACTGAAGCTTTCTTT.

The CDR3 protein is CASSSRGHSGYYTDTQYF. In DNA, the CDR3 is TGTGCCAGCAGCTCACGCGGCCATTCAGGGTATTATACAGATACGCAGTATTTT. The chain has TRBV7-2 and TRBJ2-3; possibly TRBD1 for D (5 bases). There are 18 residues in the CDR3. Germline values: CDR1 SGHTA, CDR2 FQGNSA. V lost 4 bases to trimming and J lost 3 bases, with 23 bases between them.

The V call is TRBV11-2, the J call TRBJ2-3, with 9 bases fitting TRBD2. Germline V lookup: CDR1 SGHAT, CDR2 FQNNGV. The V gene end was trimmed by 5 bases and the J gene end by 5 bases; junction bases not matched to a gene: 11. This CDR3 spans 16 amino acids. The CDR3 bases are TGTGCCAGCAGCAACGTAGCGGGAGATTTAGGAGATACGCAGTATTTT. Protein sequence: CASSNVAGDLGDTQYF.

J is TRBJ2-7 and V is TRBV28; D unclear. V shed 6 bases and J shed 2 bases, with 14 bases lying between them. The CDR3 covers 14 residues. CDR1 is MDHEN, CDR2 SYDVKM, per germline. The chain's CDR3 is CASSQVAVTYEQYF. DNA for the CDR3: TGTGCCAGCAGCCAGGTGGCAGTGACCTACGAGCAGTACTTC.